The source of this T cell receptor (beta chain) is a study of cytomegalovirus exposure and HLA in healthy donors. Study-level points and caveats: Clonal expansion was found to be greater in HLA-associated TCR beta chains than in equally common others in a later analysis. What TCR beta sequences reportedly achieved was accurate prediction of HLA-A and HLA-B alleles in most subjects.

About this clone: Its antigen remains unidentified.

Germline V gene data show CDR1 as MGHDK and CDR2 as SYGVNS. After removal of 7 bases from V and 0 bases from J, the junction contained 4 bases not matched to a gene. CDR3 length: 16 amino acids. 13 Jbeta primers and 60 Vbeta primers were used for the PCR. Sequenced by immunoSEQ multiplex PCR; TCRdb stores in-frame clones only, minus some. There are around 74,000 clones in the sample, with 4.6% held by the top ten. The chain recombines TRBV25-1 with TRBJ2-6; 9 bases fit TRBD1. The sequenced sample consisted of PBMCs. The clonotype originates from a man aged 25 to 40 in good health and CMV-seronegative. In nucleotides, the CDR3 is TGTGCCAGCAAGACAGGGGGAAGCTCTGGGGCCAACGTCCTGACTTTC. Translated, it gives CASKTGGSSGANVLTF.